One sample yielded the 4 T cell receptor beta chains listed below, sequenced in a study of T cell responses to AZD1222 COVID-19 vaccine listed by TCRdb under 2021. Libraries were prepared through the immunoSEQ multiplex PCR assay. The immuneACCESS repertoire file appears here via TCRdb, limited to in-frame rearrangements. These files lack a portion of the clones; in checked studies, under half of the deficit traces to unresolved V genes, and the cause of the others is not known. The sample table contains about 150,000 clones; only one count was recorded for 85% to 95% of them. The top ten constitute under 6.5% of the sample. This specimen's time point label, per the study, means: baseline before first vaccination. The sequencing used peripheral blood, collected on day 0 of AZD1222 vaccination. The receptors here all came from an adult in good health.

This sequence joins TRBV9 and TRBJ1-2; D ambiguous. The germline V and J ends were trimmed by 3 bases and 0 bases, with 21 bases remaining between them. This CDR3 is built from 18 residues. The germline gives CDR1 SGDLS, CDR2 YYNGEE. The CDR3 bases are TGTGCCAGCAGCGGCGGAGGGCCTCGGGGAGCCACTAACTATGGCTACACCTTC. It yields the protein CASSGGGPRGATNYGYTF.

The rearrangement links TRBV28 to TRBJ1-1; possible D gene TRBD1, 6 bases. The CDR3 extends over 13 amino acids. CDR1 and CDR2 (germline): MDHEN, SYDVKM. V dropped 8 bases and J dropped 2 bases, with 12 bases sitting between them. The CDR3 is CASLGGANTEAFF. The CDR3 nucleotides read TGTGCCAGCCTGGGGGGGGCTAACACTGAAGCTTTCTTT.

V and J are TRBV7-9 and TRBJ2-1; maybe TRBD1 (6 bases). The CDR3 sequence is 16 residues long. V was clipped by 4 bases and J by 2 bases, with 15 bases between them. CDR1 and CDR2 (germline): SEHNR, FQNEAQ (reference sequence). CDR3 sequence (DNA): TGTGCCAGCAGCTCCCACAGGGCGCTTACCTACAATGAGCAGTTCTTC. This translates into CASSSHRALTYNEQFF.

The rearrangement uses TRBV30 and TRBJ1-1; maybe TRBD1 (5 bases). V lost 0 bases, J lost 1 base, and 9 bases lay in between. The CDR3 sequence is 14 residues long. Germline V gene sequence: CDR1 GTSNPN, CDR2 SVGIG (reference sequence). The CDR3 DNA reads TGTGCCTGGAGTGTAGGGGTACAGAACACTGAAGCTTTCTTT. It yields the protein CAWSVGVQNTEAFF.